This TCR beta chain was captured in a study of regulatory T cells in long-lasting Graves disease. Construction of the TCR beta libraries employed iRepertoire HTBI primers in conjunction with Arm-PCR of CDR3 regions. TCRdb reprocessed the multiplex PCR reads with MiXCR, giving one entry per CDR3 protein. The sample lists roughly 500,000 distinct CDR3 sequences; roughly 23% were seen once. The time point: persistent/refractory GD, antithyroid drugs over 5 years with positive TRAb. Extracted RNA from PBMCs served as the source of the TCR library. This receptor was obtained from a female donor with Graves disease. Sequenced here: peripheral blood mononuclear cells (PBMCs), sampled when the disease was refractory, from a patient treated with antithyroid drugs.

CDR3 coding DNA: TGTGCCAGCAGTTCCCACCGACAGGGTTACTCTGGGGCCAACGTCCTGACTTTC. It translates to CASSSHRQGYSGANVLTF. The V gene is TRBV28, the J gene TRBJ2-6; TRBD1 matches at 7 bases. CDR3 length: 18 amino acids. The ends lost 4 bases at V and 0 bases at J; junction bases unmatched: 9. CDR1 MDHEN and CDR2 SYDVKM come from the germline V gene.